The 20 T cell receptor beta chains listed next were all sequenced from one sample in a study of human T cells and chemical hapten exposure (dated by TCRdb to the early 2020s). Reading the label with the study, this specimen's time point is: patch test 2, 6 weeks after DPC sensitization. The sample's treatment or condition label, decoded: therapeutic diphenylcyclopropenone sensitization with weekly scalp DPC. Libraries came from RACE. Sequencing was performed on a NextSeq 500. Using fastp trimming at Q25 and MiXCR clonotype assembly, TCRdb reanalyzed the public sequencing data and kept in-frame beta chains. Rows matching on CDR3 protein sequence are summarized as one entry with the most common DNA and genes. For this sample the table gives 65,000 to 95,000 distinct CDR3 sequences, of which around 7% were detected only once. The ten largest clones represent approximately 1.2% of the sample. Sequencing used whole blood, obtained in connection with sensitization to the hapten diphenylcyclopropenone (DPC). The origin of the receptors is a woman aged 25 to 39 with alopecia areata. Some clones in this sample may be carry-over from other donors' samples.

V usage is TRBV12-3 or TRBV12-4 and J usage is TRBJ1-5; no clear D gene. The CDR3 is 14 residues long. Between the trimmed V and J ends, which lost 4 bases and 3 bases, there was a span of 10 bases. The CDR3 DNA reads as TGTGCCAGCAGTTGGGCGGGAGTCAATCAGCCCCAGCATTTT. It translates to CASSWAGVNQPQHF.

In its sample, this clonotype was seen many times. The chain employs TRBV20-1 and TRBJ2-3; TRBD1 is a possible D gene (6 bases). V dropped 0 bases and J dropped 3 bases, with 10 bases sitting between them. Germline V gene sequence: CDR1 DFQATT, CDR2 SNEGSKA (reference sequence). This CDR3 region has 14 residues. The CDR3 DNA is TGCAGTGCTAGAGATGGGCAGGGGACAGATACGCAGTATTTT. Translated, it gives CSARDGQGTDTQYF.

This clonotype was picked up many times. V and J are TRBV11-2 and TRBJ2-5, with D possibly being TRBD1 or TRBD2 (5 bases each). CDR3 length: 14 amino acids. Deletions cut 4 bases from V and 2 bases from J, with 11 bases between. Germline CDR1 SGHAT, CDR2 FQNNGV. CDR3 DNA: TGTGCCAGCAGCTCTCCGGGACCTCAAGAGACCCAGTACTTC. Its translation: CASSSPGPQETQYF.

This clonotype was observed at least ten times. V usage is TRBV5-1 and J usage is TRBJ2-5, with D perhaps TRBD2 (5 bases). Germline V lookup: CDR1 SGHRS, CDR2 YFSETQ. The CDR3 runs to 16 residues. Trimming took 3 bases from V and 0 from J, leaving 15 bases between them. CDR3 region: CASSSRGPRDQETQYF. CDR3 nucleotides: TGCGCCAGCAGCTCCCGCGGGCCCCGAGACCAAGAGACCCAGTACTTC.

This clonotype was recorded many times. V is TRBV20-1 and J is TRBJ2-3; D not resolved. CDR1 and CDR2 from the germline V gene are DFQATT and SNEGSKA (reference sequence). This CDR3 has 13 residues. Trimming removed 3 bases at V and 0 bases at J, with 7 bases between. CDR3 in DNA: TGCAGTGCTAGGTCGTATAGCACAGATACGCAGTATTTT. This codes for CSARSYSTDTQYF.

This clonotype was seen repeatedly, ten times or more. The chain carries TRBV5-1 and TRBJ2-3, with D possibly TRBD2 on 5 matching bases. CDR3 length: 16 residues. Germline CDR1 reads SGHRS; CDR2 reads YFSETQ. V was clipped by 0 bases and J by 3 bases, with 14 bases between them. The CDR3 is CASSLDGFGGTDTQYF. The CDR3 bases are TGCGCCAGCAGCTTGGACGGCTTTGGAGGTACAGATACGCAGTATTTT. Drawing the rest from reference TRBV5-1 and TRBJ2-3, the complete variable domain is KAGVTQTPRYLIKTRGQQVTLSCSPISGHRSVSWYQQTPGQGLQFLFEYFSETQRNKGNFPGRFSGRQFSNSRSEMNVSTLELGDSALYLCASSLDGFGGTDTQYFGPGTRLTVL.

This clonotype was counted at least ten times. This chain uses TRBV29-1 with TRBJ1-5, with TRBD1 as a possible D gene (6 bases). The CDR3 runs to 12 residues. Germline V gene data show CDR1 as SQVTM and CDR2 as ANQGSEA. V lost 4 bases to trimming and J lost 5 bases, with 9 bases between them. The CDR3 region is CSVGSGDQPQHF. CDR3 DNA sequence: TGCAGCGTTGGGTCAGGGGATCAGCCCCAGCATTTT.

The V gene is TRBV7-2, the J gene TRBJ2-4; D might be TRBD1 (6 bases). This CDR3 spans 13 amino acids. V was trimmed by 1 base and J by 8 bases, leaving 9 bases between them. Germline CDR1 and CDR2: SGHTA and FQGNSA. CDR3: CASSLGGRDIQYF. CDR3 DNA: TGTGCCAGCAGCTTAGGGGGGCGCGACATTCAGTACTTC.

This clonotype was observed many times. V is TRBV20-1 and J is TRBJ1-1, with 8 bases identical to TRBD1. Germline CDR1 DFQATT, CDR2 SNEGSKA (reference sequence). V was clipped by 1 base and J by 4 bases; unmatched bases: 8. The CDR3 totals 15 residues. Here the CDR3 DNA reads TGCAGTGCTAGAGCCGGGGGACAGGCATTCACTGAAGCTTTCTTT. Encoded protein: CSARAGGQAFTEAFF.

This clonotype was observed many times. The J gene is TRBJ2-1, the V gene TRBV3-1; a weak D match, TRBD1 (6 bases). The V and J ends lost 3 bases and 4 bases respectively, with 10 bases between them. The CDR3 runs to 14 residues. The germline V gene encodes CDR1 LGHDT and CDR2 YNNKEL (reference sequence). The CDR3 DNA sequence: TGTGCCAGCAGCCACCGACAGGTGTACAATGAGCAGTTCTTC. Translation gives CASSHRQVYNEQFF.

This chain joins TRBV5-1 and TRBJ1-2, with D possibly being TRBD1 (6 bases). Trimming removed 0 bases at V and 4 bases at J, with 19 bases between. This CDR3 has 17 amino acids. Germline values: CDR1 SGHRS, CDR2 YFSETQ. The CDR3 loop is CASSLVRGPAPLYGYTF. Here the CDR3 DNA reads TGCGCCAGCAGCTTGGTTCGGGGGCCTGCACCACTCTATGGCTACACCTTC.

In its sample, this clonotype was seen a few times. J is TRBJ2-2 and V is TRBV5-1, with no clear D. The germline gives CDR1 SGHRS, CDR2 YFSETQ. The CDR3 is 11 residues long. The V end was cut by 5 bases, the J end by 6 bases, with 5 bases between. The DNA for the CDR3 is TGCGCCAGCAGTACTGCCGGGGAGCTGTTTTTT. Translated: CASSTAGELFF.

Many counts were recorded for this clonotype. The CDR3 loop reads CSATGWGNEQYF. CDR3 in DNA: TGCAGTGCCACGGGGTGGGGGAACGAGCAGTACTTC. This chain connects TRBV20-1 to TRBJ2-7; D may be TRBD1 or TRBD2 (5 bases each). CDR3 length: 12 amino acids. Trimming removed 6 bases at V and 5 bases at J, with 14 bases between. Germline-derived CDR1 and CDR2 are DFQATT and SNEGSKA (reference sequence).

This clonotype has a count of ten or more. DNA for the CDR3: TGTGCCAGCAGTTACCAGGTCTCTGGGGCCAACGTCCTGACTTTC. Translated, it gives CASSYQVSGANVLTF. The chain has TRBV6-5 and TRBJ2-6, with D unresolved. The germline V gene has CDR1 MNHEY and CDR2 SVGAGI. The CDR3 is 15 amino acids. Trimming took 2 bases from V and 0 from J, leaving 5 bases between them.

This clonotype was recorded a few times. This chain connects TRBV5-1 to TRBJ2-3, with TRBD1 matching 9 bases. CDR1 and CDR2 (germline): SGHRS, YFSETQ. This CDR3 is built from 15 residues. V shed 4 bases and J 6 bases; nucleotides not matched to a gene: 9. The CDR3 loop is CASSRGTGLRDTQYF. CDR3 DNA: TGCGCCAGCAGCCGTGGGACAGGGCTACGCGATACGCAGTATTTT. The full variable domain, in which reference TRBV5-1 and TRBJ2-3 provide the parts outside the CDR3, is KAGVTQTPRYLIKTRGQQVTLSCSPISGHRSVSWYQQTPGQGLQFLFEYFSETQRNKGNFPGRFSGRQFSNSRSEMNVSTLELGDSALYLCASSRGTGLRDTQYFGPGTRLTVL.

This clonotype was seen ten or more times. V usage is TRBV29-1 and J usage is TRBJ1-1; a weak D match, TRBD1 (5 bases). The CDR3 consists of 12 residues. Per germline, CDR1 SQVTM and CDR2 ANQGSEA. Trimming removed 3 bases at V and 3 bases at J, with 8 bases between. The CDR3 nucleotides are TGCAGCGTTGATGGGGGGGACACTGAAGCTTTCTTT. This translates into CSVDGGDTEAFF.

The table lists this clonotype with many counts. The rearrangement links TRBV7-2 to TRBJ2-7; 9 positions agree with TRBD2. J lost 7 bases, V lost 3 bases, and 7 bases had no gene match. The CDR3 totals 14 residues. In germline, CDR1 is SGHTA, CDR2 FQGNSA. CDR3: CASSFGAGGGEQYF. The DNA of the CDR3 is TGTGCCAGCAGCTTCGGAGCGGGGGGAGGTGAGCAGTACTTC.

Ten or more counts support this clonotype. The rearrangement joins TRBV14 to TRBJ2-1; D might be TRBD2 (6 bases). The CDR3 covers 14 residues. Deletions cut 4 bases from V and 6 bases from J, with 13 bases between. Looked up from germline, CDR1 is SGHDN and CDR2 is FVKESK. The CDR3 DNA reads TGTGCCAGCAGCCGCGGCGGGGCGATCAATGAGCAGTTCTTC. Protein sequence: CASSRGGAINEQFF.

This clonotype was seen ten or more times. The V gene is TRBV7-2, the J gene TRBJ2-3; 8 bases are shared with TRBD2. J was trimmed by 2 bases and V by 5 bases; bases with no gene match: 9. Germline V gene lookup returns CDR1 SGHTA and CDR2 FQGNSA. This CDR3 contains 16 residues. The CDR3 protein is CASSPEGAGVTDTQYF. The CDR3 DNA reads as TGTGCCAGCAGCCCTGAGGGAGCGGGGGTCACAGATACGCAGTATTTT.

This clonotype was detected many times. The gene calls are TRBV29-1 and TRBJ2-5; the match to TRBD2 covers 7 bases. This CDR3 has 14 amino acids. Germline V CDR1 and CDR2: SQVTM, ANQGSEA. V shed 7 bases, J shed 4 bases, and the junction held 12 bases outside the gene matches. CDR3 residues: CSAPRSGRGETQYF. The CDR3 DNA reads as TGCAGCGCCCCGAGGTCAGGGAGGGGAGAGACCCAGTACTTC.